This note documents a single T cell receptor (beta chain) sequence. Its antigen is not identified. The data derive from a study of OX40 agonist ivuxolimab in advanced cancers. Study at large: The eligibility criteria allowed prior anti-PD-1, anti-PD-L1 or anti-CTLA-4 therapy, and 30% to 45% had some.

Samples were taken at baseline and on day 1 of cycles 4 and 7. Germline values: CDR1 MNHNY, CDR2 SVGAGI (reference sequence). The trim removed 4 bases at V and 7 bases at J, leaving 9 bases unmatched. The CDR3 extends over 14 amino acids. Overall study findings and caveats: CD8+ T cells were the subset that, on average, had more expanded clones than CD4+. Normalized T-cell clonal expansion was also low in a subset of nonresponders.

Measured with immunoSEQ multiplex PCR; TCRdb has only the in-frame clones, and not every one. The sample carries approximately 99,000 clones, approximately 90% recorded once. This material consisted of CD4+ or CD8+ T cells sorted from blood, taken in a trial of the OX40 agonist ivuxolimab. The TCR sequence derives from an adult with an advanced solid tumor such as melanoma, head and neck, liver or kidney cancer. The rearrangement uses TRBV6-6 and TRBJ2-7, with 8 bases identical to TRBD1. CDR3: CASSSRTGLGEQYF. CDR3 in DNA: TGTGCCAGCAGTTCTCGGACAGGGCTGGGGGAGCAGTACTTC.